Sequencing of this T cell receptor beta chain was carried out in a study of cytomegalovirus exposure and HLA in healthy donors. Whole-study results and caveats: The listing of fewer than 200 TCR beta chains classed them as cytomegalovirus-associated. Among TCR sequences, most were rare, though some public TCRs appeared in many donors. CMV antigen specificity of three CMV-associated chains was confirmed in vitro.

Comments on this clone: Its specificity is unknown.

V shed 5 bases and J 2 bases; nucleotides not matched to a gene: 3. The CDR3 covers 15 residues. Germline CDR1 is MRHNA and CDR2 is SNTAGT. TCRdb's copy holds only in-frame clones and misses some; the assay was immunoSEQ multiplex PCR. The sample has some 230,000 clones, 90% to 95% seen once. The chain has TRBV6-4 and TRBJ2-1, with 10 bases matching TRBD2. The receptor's source is a young woman in good health and CMV-seronegative. The sequenced sample consisted of PBMCs. The CDR3 DNA reads TGTGCCAGCAGTATAACTAGCGGGACCTACAATGAGCAGTTCTTC. As protein: CASSITSGTYNEQFF.